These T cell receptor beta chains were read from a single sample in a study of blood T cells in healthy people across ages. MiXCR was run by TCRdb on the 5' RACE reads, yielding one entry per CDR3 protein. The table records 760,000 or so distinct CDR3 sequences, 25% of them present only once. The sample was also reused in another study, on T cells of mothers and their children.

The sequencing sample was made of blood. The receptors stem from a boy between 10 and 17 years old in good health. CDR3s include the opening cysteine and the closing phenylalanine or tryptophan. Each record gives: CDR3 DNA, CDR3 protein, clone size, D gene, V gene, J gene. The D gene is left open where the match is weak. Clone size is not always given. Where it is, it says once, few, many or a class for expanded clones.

TGTGCCAGCAGCTGGACGGGACAGTCAGATACGCAGTATTTT,CASSWTGQSDTQYF,.,TRBD1,TRBV7-9,TRBJ2-3
TGTGCCAGCAGCCCTACTAGCCAGCAGACCCAGTACTTC,CASSPTSQQTQYF,.,.,TRBV7-8,TRBJ2-5
TGTGCCAGCAGTGTTTCGGCTAACACAGATACGCAGTATTTT,CASSVSANTDTQYF,.,.,TRBV2,TRBJ2-3
TGTGCCAGCAGCTTAATCGGGACTAGCGGGGGGGGGCCTTACTACGAGCAGTACTTC,CASSLIGTSGGGPYYEQYF,few,TRBD2,TRBV11-2,TRBJ2-7
TGTGCCAGCAGTGATGGAGGTGGCCACACCTTC,CASSDGGGHTF,.,.,TRBV6-4,TRBJ1-2
TGTGCCAGCAGTTTATCGGGACTAGCGTCCTACAATGAGCAGTTCTTC,CASSLSGLASYNEQFF,.,TRBD2,TRBV28,TRBJ2-1
TGCGCCAGCAGTTCCGCGCAAGAGGAGACCCAGTACTTC,CASSSAQEETQYF,.,.,TRBV5-1,TRBJ2-5
TGTGCCAGCAGTAACAGGGTCCAAGAGACCCAGTACTTC,CASSNRVQETQYF,.,.,TRBV6-5,TRBJ2-5
TGCAGCGTTGAGAGGGTTTTGGGAGAGACCCAGTACTTC,CSVERVLGETQYF,many,.,TRBV29-1,TRBJ2-5
TGCAGTGCTAGTAACGGGACTACCTACGAGCAGTACTTC,CSASNGTTYEQYF,.,TRBD2,TRBV20-1,TRBJ2-7
TGCAGTGCTAGACCCCTTTTAGAGCCAACGAGCACAGATACGCAGTATTTT,CSARPLLEPTSTDTQYF,few,.,TRBV20-1,TRBJ2-3
TGTGCCAGCAGCTTGCAGGGGGTGGTGTACGAGCAGTACTTC,CASSLQGVVYEQYF,few,TRBD1,TRBV7-2,TRBJ2-7
TGCAGTGCTAGAGATAGTCCGGGACGGAATAATTCACCCCTCCACTTT,CSARDSPGRNNSPLHF,few,.,TRBV20-1,TRBJ1-6
TGTGCCAGCAGCTCCGGACAGTCCTCCGAGCAGTACTTC,CASSSGQSSEQYF,.,.,TRBV13,TRBJ2-7
TGTGCCATCAGATGGACAGGGAACACTGAAGCTTTCTTT,CAIRWTGNTEAFF,few,TRBD1,TRBV10-3,TRBJ1-1
TGTGCCACCAGTGATAAAGATACGCAGTATTTT,CATSDKDTQYF,.,.,TRBV24-1,TRBJ2-3
TGTGCCAGCAACATCGGGGGCCGGGGGGAGACCCAGTACTTC,CASNIGGRGETQYF,.,.,TRBV5-4,TRBJ2-5
TGCAGTGCTAGTCACCAGACGCCGAGCTCCTACGAGCAGTACTTC,CSASHQTPSSYEQYF,few,.,TRBV20-1,TRBJ2-7
TGTGCCAGCAGCTTATCCCATAGCGGGGGGGCCGCAGATACGCAGTATTTT,CASSLSHSGGAADTQYF,few,TRBD2,TRBV7-9,TRBJ2-3
TGTGCCACCTCATCAGGCGGGGAGCTGTTTTTT,CATSSGGELFF,.,.,TRBV24-1,TRBJ2-2
TGTGCCAGCAGTTACTATAGCGGGAGCGGTGACGAGCAGTACTTC,CASSYYSGSGDEQYF,once,TRBD2,TRBV7-9,TRBJ2-7
TGTGCCAGCAGCGACTTGACCGGGACAGAGGCTTTCTTT,CASSDLTGTEAFF,.,TRBD1,TRBV3-1,TRBJ1-1
TGTGCCAGCAGCCAAGATCTTGCCGTTCAGCCCCAGCATTTT,CASSQDLAVQPQHF,few,.,TRBV3-1,TRBJ1-5
TGCGCCAGCAGCTTAAAGGACAGGGAGTGGAATGGCTACACCTTC,CASSLKDREWNGYTF,.,TRBD1,TRBV5-1,TRBJ1-2
TGTGCCAGCAGTTTAGCTTGGCCGACCGGCTCCTACGAGCAGTACTTC,CASSLAWPTGSYEQYF,.,.,TRBV12-3/TRBV12-4,TRBJ2-7
TGTGCCACCGCAGGGTCGGTAGGTGAAAAACTGTTTTTT,CATAGSVGEKLFF,few,.,TRBV24-1,TRBJ1-4
TGTGCCAGTAGTTTGGACAGGGAGGGCTATGGCTACACCTTC,CASSLDREGYGYTF,.,TRBD1,TRBV19,TRBJ1-2